The T cell receptor beta chain under discussion was sequenced for a study of cytotoxic CD8 clonotypes in ibrutinib-treated CLL. Whole-study findings and limits: Stable or contracted on treatment, public clonotypes were also uncommon.

Sequencing was performed with immunoSEQ multiplex PCR; in TCRdb, only in-frame clones are kept and a portion is missing. The data hold about 140,000 clones, with 80% observed a single time. The V gene lost 5 bases and the J gene lost 5 bases, with 15 bases spanning the gap. The CDR3 is made up of 14 amino acids. Germline CDR1 reads MNHNY; CDR2 reads SVGAGI (reference sequence). In the case of this clone: What it binds is unknown.

The V and J genes are TRBV6-6 and TRBJ1-2; the D gene is possibly TRBD1 (5 bases). This clonotype was obtained from a human donor with chronic lymphocytic leukemia. The sequencing used PBMCs, collected after 36 months of ibrutinib treatment. CDR3 residues: CASSRGDSFYGYTF. The DNA of the CDR3 is TGTGCCAGCAGTCGGGGCGACAGCTTTTATGGCTACACCTTC.